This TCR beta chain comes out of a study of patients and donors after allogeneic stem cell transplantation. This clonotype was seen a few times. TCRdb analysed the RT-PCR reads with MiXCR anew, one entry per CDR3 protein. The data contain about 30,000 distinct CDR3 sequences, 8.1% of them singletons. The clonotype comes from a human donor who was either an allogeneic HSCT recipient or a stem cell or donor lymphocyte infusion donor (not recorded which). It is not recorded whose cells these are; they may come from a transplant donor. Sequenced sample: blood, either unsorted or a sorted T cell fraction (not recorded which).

CDR3 protein: CASSERTNTEAFF. As DNA, the CDR3 is TGCGCCAGCAGTGAACGGACGAACACTGAAGCTTTCTTT. This chain uses TRBV10-1 with TRBJ1-1; D is undetermined. The CDR3 has 13 residues. Between the trimmed V and J ends, which lost 3 bases and 1 base, there was a span of 6 bases. Per germline, CDR1 WNHNN and CDR2 SYGVQD (reference sequence).